The clone carrying this T cell receptor (beta chain) has just a few counts. Germline values: CDR1 SGHRS, CDR2 YFSETQ. The V gene lost 3 bases and the J gene lost 7 bases, with 13 bases spanning the gap. This CDR3 has 14 amino acids. Generated by immunoSEQ multiplex PCR, the TCRdb table keeps only in-frame clones and is missing some. The data contain some 250,000 clones, around 92% of them singletons. The sample belongs to a study of T cell responses to AZD1222 COVID-19 vaccine. This specimen consisted of peripheral blood, obtained 28 days after the second AZD1222 dose. The source of this sequence is an adult who received the AZD1222 COVID-19 vaccine. The rearrangement links TRBV5-1 to TRBJ2-2; possible D gene TRBD2, 6 bases. CDR3 sequence: CASSYGTASGELFF. DNA for the CDR3: TGCGCCAGCAGCTACGGGACTGCTAGCGGGGAGCTGTTTTTT.